This TCR beta chain came from a study of T-cell reconstitution after alpha-beta-depleted transplantation in children. Regarding the study as a whole: After transplant, at about two months, alpha-beta T cells were reportedly derived from several hundred expanded graft clones. Newly made T cells mostly supplied T-cell counts and diversity one year after transplant.

Unique molecular identifiers featured in how the TCRbeta library was prepared. TCRdb re-analysed the PCR reads in MiXCR, keeping a single row per CDR3 protein. The table records approximately 300,000 distinct CDR3 sequences, around 7.1% of them present only once. In germline, CDR1 is SGHRS, CDR2 YFSETQ. The V end was cut by 1 base, the J end by 0 bases, with 7 bases between. The CDR3 is 14 residues long. This clonotype was counted at least ten times. Antigen: not known. The gene calls are TRBV5-1 and TRBJ2-5, with a tentative D call TRBD2 (6 bases). The material was peripheral blood, obtained 360 days after TCRalphabeta/CD19-depleted stem cell transplant. This receptor was identified in a female patient aged 2-9 years who had a stem cell transplant for Fanconi anemia, so the T cells may come from the graft donor. Written as DNA, the CDR3 is TGCGCCAGCAGCTTGTGGGGGGACCAAGAGACCCAGTACTTC. It encodes CASSLWGDQETQYF.